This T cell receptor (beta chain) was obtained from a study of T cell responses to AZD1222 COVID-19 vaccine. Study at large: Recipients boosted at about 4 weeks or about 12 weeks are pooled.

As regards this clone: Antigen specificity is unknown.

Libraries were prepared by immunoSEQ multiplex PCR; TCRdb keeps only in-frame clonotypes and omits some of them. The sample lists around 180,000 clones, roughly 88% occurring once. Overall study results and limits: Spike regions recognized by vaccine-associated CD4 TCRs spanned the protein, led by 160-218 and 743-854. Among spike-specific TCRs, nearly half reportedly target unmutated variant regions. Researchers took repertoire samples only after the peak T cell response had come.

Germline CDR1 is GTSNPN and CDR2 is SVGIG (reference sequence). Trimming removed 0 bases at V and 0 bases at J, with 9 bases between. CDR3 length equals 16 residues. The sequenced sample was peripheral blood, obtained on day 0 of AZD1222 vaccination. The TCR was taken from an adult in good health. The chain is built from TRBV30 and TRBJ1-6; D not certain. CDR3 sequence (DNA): TGTGCCTGGAGTGTCCGCGCGAGCTCCTATAATTCACCCCTCCACTTT. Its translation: CAWSVRASSYNSPLHF.